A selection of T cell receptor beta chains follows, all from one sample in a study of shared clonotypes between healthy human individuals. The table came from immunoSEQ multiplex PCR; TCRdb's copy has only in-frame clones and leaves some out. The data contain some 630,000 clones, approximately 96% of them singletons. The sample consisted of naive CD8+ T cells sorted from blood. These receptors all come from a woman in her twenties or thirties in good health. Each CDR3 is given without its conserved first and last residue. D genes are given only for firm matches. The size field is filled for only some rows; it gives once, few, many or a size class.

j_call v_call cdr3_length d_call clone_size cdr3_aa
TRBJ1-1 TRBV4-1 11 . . ASSQQKGTEAF
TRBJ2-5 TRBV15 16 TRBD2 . ATSRDRKWEGSKETQY
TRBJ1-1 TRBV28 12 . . ASTEQGGSTEAF
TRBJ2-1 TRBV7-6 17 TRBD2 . ASSPRTSGSGGGGNEQF
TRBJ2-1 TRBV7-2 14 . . ASSLGPAAPYNEQF
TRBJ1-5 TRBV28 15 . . ASSLGINGGGREPQH
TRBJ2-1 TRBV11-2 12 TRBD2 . ASSLASGRNEQF
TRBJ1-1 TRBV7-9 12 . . ASSLVGGNTEAF
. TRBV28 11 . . ASSLEGLYEQY
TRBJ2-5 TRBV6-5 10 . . ASSRSRETQY
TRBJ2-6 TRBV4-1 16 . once ASSARQGGGTGANVLT
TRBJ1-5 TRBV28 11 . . ASQDATNQPQH
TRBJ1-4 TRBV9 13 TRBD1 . ASSASGGRSEKLF
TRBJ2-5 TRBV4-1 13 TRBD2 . ASNTGLAGGGTQY
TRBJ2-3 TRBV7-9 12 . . ASSSGRGWDTQY
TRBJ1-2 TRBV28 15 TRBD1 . ASRPDRGRRSNYGYT
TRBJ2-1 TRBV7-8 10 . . ASSLAHNEQF
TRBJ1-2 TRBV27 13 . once ASSPRGQFLLGYT
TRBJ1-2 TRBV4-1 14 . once ASSQDDSSRHYGYT
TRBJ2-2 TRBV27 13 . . ASSLSAGATGELF
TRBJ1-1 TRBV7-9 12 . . ASSMTGDITEAF
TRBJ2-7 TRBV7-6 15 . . ASSPAGGGPSSYEQY
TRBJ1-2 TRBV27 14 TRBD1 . ASSPLPDRVNHGYT
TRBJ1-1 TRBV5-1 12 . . ASSLGQGGTEAF
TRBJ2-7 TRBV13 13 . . ASSAARGHSYEQY
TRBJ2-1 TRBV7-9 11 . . ASSSGPDNEQF
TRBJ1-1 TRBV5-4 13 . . ASSLNSGLNTEAF
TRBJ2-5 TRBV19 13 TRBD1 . ASSNLRTGDETQY
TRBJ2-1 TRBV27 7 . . ASGDEQF
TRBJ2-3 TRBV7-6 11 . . ASSLALTDTQY
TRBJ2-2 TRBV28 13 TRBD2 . ASSPYSGASGELF
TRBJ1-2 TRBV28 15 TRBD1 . ASSFSPGQGLNYGYT
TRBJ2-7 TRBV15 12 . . ATSSIAASYEQY
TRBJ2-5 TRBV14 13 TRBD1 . ASSRIPGQGETQY
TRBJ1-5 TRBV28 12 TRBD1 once ASSSTGVNQPQH
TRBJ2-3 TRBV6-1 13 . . ASSDLNILTDTQY
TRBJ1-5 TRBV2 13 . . ASSEQAPPNQPQH
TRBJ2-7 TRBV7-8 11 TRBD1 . ASSWDSQNEQY
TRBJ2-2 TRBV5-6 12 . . ASSTDANTGELF
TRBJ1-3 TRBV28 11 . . ASSFGLGNTIY
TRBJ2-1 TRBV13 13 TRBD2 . ASRGRGSGFNEQF
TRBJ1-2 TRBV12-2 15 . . ASRSAPLRGRDYGYT
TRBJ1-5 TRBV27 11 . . ASSLYFPQPQH
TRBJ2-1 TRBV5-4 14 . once ASSPQRRSSYNEQF
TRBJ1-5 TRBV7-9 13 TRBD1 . ASSPDGRGLQPQH
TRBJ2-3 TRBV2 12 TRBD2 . ARQTSAPRDTQY
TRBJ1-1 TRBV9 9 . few ASGGNTEAF
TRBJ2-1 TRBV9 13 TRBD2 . ASSSYRDYRDEQF
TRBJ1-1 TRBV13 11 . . ASSLTGDTEAF
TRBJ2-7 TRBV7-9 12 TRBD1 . ASSTGTEAYEQY
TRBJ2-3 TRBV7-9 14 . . ASSLSAGLSTDTQY
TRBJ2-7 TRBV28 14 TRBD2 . ASSDPGGGRTYEQY
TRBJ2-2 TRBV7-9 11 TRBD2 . ARGGPNTGELF
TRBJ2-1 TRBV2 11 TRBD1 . ASSWGTANEQF
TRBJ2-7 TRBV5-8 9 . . ASSSKYEQY
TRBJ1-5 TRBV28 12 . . ASDSDSGNQPQH
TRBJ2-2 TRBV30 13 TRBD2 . AWSVLAGFTGELF
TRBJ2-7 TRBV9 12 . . ASSVSGAAYEQY
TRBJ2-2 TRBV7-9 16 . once ASSSSKGRGWNTGELF